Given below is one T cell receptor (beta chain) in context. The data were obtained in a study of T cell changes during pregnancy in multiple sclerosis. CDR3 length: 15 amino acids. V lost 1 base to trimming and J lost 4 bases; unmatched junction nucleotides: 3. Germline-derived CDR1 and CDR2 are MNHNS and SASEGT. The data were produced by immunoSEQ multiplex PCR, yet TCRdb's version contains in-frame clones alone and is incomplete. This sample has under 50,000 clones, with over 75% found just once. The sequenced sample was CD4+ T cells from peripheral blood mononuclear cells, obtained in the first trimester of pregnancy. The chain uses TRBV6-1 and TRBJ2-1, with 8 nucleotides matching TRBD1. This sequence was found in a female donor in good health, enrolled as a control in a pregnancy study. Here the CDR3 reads CASSEGTGLYNEQFF. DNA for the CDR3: TGTGCCAGCAGTGAAGGGACAGGGCTTTACAATGAGCAGTTCTTC.